This TCR beta chain was captured by sequencing in a study of chemoradiotherapy in HPV16-positive cancers (dated by TCRdb to between 2021 and 2023). Regarding the study in general: Candidate HPV-specific T-cell clones and common TCR motifs were defined through functional T-cell assays on cells from a couple of HPV16-positive patients. TCR repertoires from 86 patients with HPV-related cancers were then used to track the candidate HPV-specific TCRs and motifs. The study asked whether T-cell immunity against the HPV oncoproteins E6 and E7 changes during chemoradiotherapy and whether it affects survival. Broad study findings and their caveats: Only two HPV16-positive patients were used to derive the functional definition of HPV-specific T cells, and the survival association was reported for HPV16-positive patients. In HPV16-positive patients, expansion of HPV-responsive T cells during chemoradiotherapy was found to be associated with improved recurrence-free survival. Expansion of candidate HPV-specific clones and E7-related TCR motifs was observed in the tumor microenvironment during treatment, whereas no such expansion was observed for non-HPV-specific T cells.

Repertoires were sampled multiple times during chemoradiotherapy, which allowed clonal expansion in the tumor microenvironment to be followed. Including cysteine and phenylalanine, the CDR3 has 11 amino acids. Only the CDR3 region is kept as DNA, spanning 33 bases read in frame from base 1. The germline V gene supplies CDR1 SNHLY and CDR2 FYNNEI. Trimming costs V 6 bases and J 3 bases, and their ends lie 3 bases apart. The library was made by the immunoSEQ multiplex PCR assay. Sourced from immuneACCESS, this table was stored by TCRdb with only in-frame sequences that have V and J called. A share of the clones is absent; for the studies checked, an unresolved V gene accounts for under half, and the remainder has no known explanation. The table for this sample lists 8,000 to 10,000 clones; about 88% of them were counted only once. The ten most abundant clones make up about 3.1% of the sample. With regard to this clone: There is no known antigen for this receptor. The sample holds no much larger clone one base away, and base qualities are not on file.

The source material was tumor tissue, sampled from a patient who underwent chemoradiotherapy. The rearranged chain carries TRBV2 and TRBJ2-1; the D gene assignment is ambiguous. The clonotype originates from a human donor with HPV-associated anogenital cancer. The CDR3 region reads CASRLYNEQFF. The nucleotide sequence reads TGTGCCAGCAGACTCTACAATGAGCAGTTCTTC.